The 25 T cell receptor beta chains given below trace back to one sample, sequenced in a study of blood T cell repertoires in COVID-19 (dated by TCRdb to the early 2020s). The method behind the library was the immunoSEQ multiplex PCR assay. Not all clones reach the TCRdb copy of this immuneACCESS table, which keeps in-frame sequences only. Checked studies attribute under half of the gap to unresolved V genes and leave the rest unexplained. Present in this sample are around 180,000 clones, roughly 77% of which were seen just once. The ten top clones hold 6.5% to 8% of the sample. Sequencing was performed on peripheral blood. The receptors derive from a man between 65 and 85 years old with active or convalescent COVID-19.

This clone was counted a few times. The chain links TRBV7-8 to TRBJ2-1, with 9 bases aligning to TRBD2. The CDR3 has 15 residues. Germline CDR1 and CDR2: SGHVS and FQNEAQ. Unmatched junction bases numbered 1, after V lost 4 bases and J lost 0 bases. CDR3 nucleotide sequence: TGTGCCAGCAGCTCTAGCGGGATCTCCTACAATGAGCAGTTCTTC. Its translation: CASSSSGISYNEQFF.

The chain links TRBV7-9 to TRBJ1-5; D is perhaps TRBD1 (5 bases). V dropped 4 bases and J dropped 4 bases, with 8 bases sitting between them. Germline V gene lookup returns CDR1 SEHNR and CDR2 FQNEAQ (reference sequence). CDR3 size: 13 residues. CDR3 protein: CASSSQENQPQHF. As DNA, the CDR3 is TGTGCCAGCAGCTCACAGGAAAATCAGCCCCAGCATTTT.

This clone appeared a few times. This sequence joins TRBV13 and TRBJ1-2; D remains unclear. V shed 4 bases and J shed 9 bases, with 18 bases lying between them. This CDR3 spans 14 amino acids. Germline values: CDR1 PRHDT, CDR2 FYEKMQ (reference sequence). CDR3 region: CASSYRRREISYTF. The CDR3, as DNA: TGTGCCAGCAGCTACCGACGCCGGGAGATCAGCTACACCTTC.

The chain uses TRBV27 and TRBJ2-3; 8 bases map to TRBD2. V was clipped by 3 bases and J by 4 bases; unmatched bases: 6. The CDR3 is made up of 15 amino acids. Per germline, CDR1 MNHEY and CDR2 SMNVEV (reference sequence). Here the CDR3 DNA reads TGTGCCAGCAGTTTCCAACACGGGGGGGCAGATACGCAGTATTTT. Encoded protein: CASSFQHGGADTQYF.

The chain links TRBV4-3 to TRBJ1-2; D is perhaps TRBD1 (5 bases). The CDR3 sequence is 15 residues long. From germline, CDR1 is LGHNA and CDR2 YSLEER. Trimming shortened V by 4 bases and J by 8 bases, and 20 bases separated the two germline ends. The CDR3 region has the DNA TGCGCCAGCAGCCGGGGGGACGGAAAGAACGGCGGCTACACCTTC. It is translated as CASSRGDGKNGGYTF.

This clone occurred many times. The chain couples TRBV6-1 to TRBJ1-1; no clear D gene. CDR3 length equals 14 residues. Per germline, CDR1 MNHNS and CDR2 SASEGT. The ends were cut back, 3 bases at V and 1 base at J, with 9 bases in the middle. DNA of the CDR3: TGTGCCAGCAGTGATATGCAGGCGAACACTGAAGCTTTCTTT. Encoded protein: CASSDMQANTEAFF.

The V gene is TRBV7-2, the J gene TRBJ2-1; 9 bases fit TRBD2. The CDR3 runs to 16 residues. Per the germline V gene, CDR1 is SGHTA and CDR2 is FQGNSA. V shed 1 base and J 4 bases; nucleotides not matched to a gene: 5. CDR3 sequence: CASSLDRSGGYNEQFF. CDR3 nucleotide sequence: TGTGCCAGCAGCTTAGATCGTAGCGGGGGATACAATGAGCAGTTCTTC.

The chain couples TRBV11-2 to TRBJ2-7; D remains ambiguous. CDR3 length: 11 residues. V shed 4 bases and J shed 2 bases, with 3 bases lying between them. CDR1 is SGHAT and CDR2 is FQNNGV in the germline V gene. CDR3 DNA sequence: TGTGCCAGCAGCTCAACCTACGAGCAGTACTTC. The encoded protein is CASSSTYEQYF.

In this sample, this clone turned up once. The V gene is TRBV24-1, the J gene TRBJ2-1; weak D call: TRBD1 (5 bases). CDR1 and CDR2 from the germline V gene are KGHDR and SFDVKD. Deletions cut 6 bases from V and 2 bases from J, with 13 bases between. This CDR3 contains 15 residues. CDR3 region: CATSLGQGPYNEQFF. The CDR3 coding sequence is TGTGCCACCAGTTTAGGCCAGGGCCCCTACAATGAGCAGTTCTTC.

The V and J genes are TRBV30 and TRBJ1-6; D is uncertain. Germline values: CDR1 GTSNPN, CDR2 SVGIG (reference sequence). The length of the CDR3 is 13 residues. V lost 6 bases and J 6 bases, leaving 12 bases between the germline ends. CDR3 protein: CACQSEFNSPLHF. The CDR3 DNA is TGTGCCTGCCAATCGGAGTTTAATTCACCCCTCCACTTT.

The rearrangement joins TRBV7-9 to TRBJ1-5; D not certain. The V gene's germline CDR1 is SEHNR and CDR2 FQNEAQ (reference sequence). V lost 5 bases and J lost 7, with 9 bases in between. The CDR3 consists of 12 residues. The CDR3 DNA is TGTGCCAGCAGCAACGGGGTGCAGCCCCAGCATTTT. Protein sequence: CASSNGVQPQHF.

Only a few counts were recorded for this clone. This chain links TRBV4-1 with TRBJ1-3, with 11 bases lining up with TRBD1. From germline, CDR1 is MGHRA and CDR2 YSYEKL. The CDR3 totals 19 residues. After removal of 4 bases from V and 1 base from J, the junction contained 12 bases not matched to a gene. CDR3 sequence: CASSPANLGQGASGNTIYF. The CDR3 DNA follows: TGCGCCAGCAGCCCCGCCAATCTCGGACAGGGGGCTTCTGGAAACACCATATATTTT.

This chain joins TRBV7-3 and TRBJ2-2, with 10 nucleotides matching TRBD2. Germline V gene lookup returns CDR1 SGHTA and CDR2 FQGTGA. CDR3 length: 18 amino acids. After removal of 5 bases from V and 5 bases from J, the junction contained 14 bases not matched to a gene. CDR3 protein: CASSLYGGAGGPTGELFF. The CDR3 DNA reads TGTGCCAGCAGCCTGTACGGGGGAGCGGGAGGGCCGACCGGGGAGCTGTTTTTT.

This clone came up once. This rearrangement joins TRBV7-2 to TRBJ2-2; 11 bases map to TRBD2. This CDR3 contains 16 residues. Per the germline V gene, CDR1 is SGHTA and CDR2 is FQGNSA. The V segment lost 5 bases and the J segment 5 bases; nucleotides outside the gene matches: 7. CDR3 nucleotide sequence: TGTGCCAGCAGCGGTACCCTAGCGGGAGGAACCGGGGAGCTGTTTTTT. Its translation: CASSGTLAGGTGELFF.

The J gene is TRBJ1-1, the V gene TRBV5-6; possibly TRBD1 for D (6 bases). The CDR3 runs to 16 residues. Germline assignment: CDR1 SGHDT and CDR2 YYEEEE. Trimming shortened V by 2 bases and J by 1 base, and 15 bases separated the two germline ends. Written as DNA, the CDR3 is TGTGCCAGCAGCTTCGACAGGTCCGTAAGGAACACTGAAGCTTTCTTT. Amino acid sequence: CASSFDRSVRNTEAFF.

V usage is TRBV7-9 and J usage is TRBJ1-1, with D unresolved. From germline, CDR1 is SEHNR and CDR2 FQNEAQ (reference sequence). The germline V and J ends were trimmed by 5 bases and 7 bases, with 20 bases remaining between them. The CDR3 contains 15 residues. CDR3 protein: CASSRGSDLGSEAFF. The CDR3 DNA is TGTGCCAGCAGCCGCGGGTCGGACCTCGGCAGTGAAGCTTTCTTT.

V usage is TRBV7-2 and J usage is TRBJ1-2; TRBD1 is a possible D gene (5 bases). The CDR3 is 14 residues long. Per the germline V gene, CDR1 is SGHTA and CDR2 is FQGNSA. Deletions cut 3 bases from V and 1 base from J, with 9 bases between. DNA for the CDR3: TGTGCCAGCAGCTTTGACAGCCTTAACTATGGCTACACCTTC. Translating it yields CASSFDSLNYGYTF. Drawing the rest from reference TRBV7-2 and TRBJ1-2, the complete variable domain is GAGVSQSPSNKVTEKGKDVELRCDPISGHTALYWYRQSLGQGLEFLIYFQGNSAPDKSGLPSDRFSAERTGGSVSTLTIQRTQQEDSAVYLCASSFDSLNYGYTFGSGTRLTVV.

V gene TRBV9 combines with J gene TRBJ1-2, with 8 bases identical to TRBD1. CDR1 and CDR2 (germline): SGDLS, YYNGEE. This CDR3 has 11 amino acids. Trimming cost V 3 bases and J 8 bases; bases outside gene matches: 0. In DNA, the CDR3 is TGTGCCAGCAGCGGACAGGGGGGCTACACCTTC. Protein: CASSGQGGYTF.

The J gene is TRBJ1-6, the V gene TRBV28, with D perhaps matching TRBD1 (6 bases). The CDR3 totals 16 residues. The germline gives CDR1 MDHEN, CDR2 SYDVKM. V dropped 6 bases and J dropped 8 bases, with 20 bases sitting between them. The CDR3 DNA reads as TGTGCCAGCAGACGGGACACCGGGCCAGGGGATTCACCCCTCCACTTT. Protein product: CASRRDTGPGDSPLHF. Full variable domain (missing parts from reference TRBV28 and TRBJ1-6): DVKVTQSSRYLVKRTGEKVFLECVQDMDHENMFWYRQDPGLGLRLIYFSYDVKMKEKGDIPEGYSVSREKKERFSLILESASTNQTSMYLCASRRDTGPGDSPLHFGNGTRLTVT.

V gene TRBV27 combines with J gene TRBJ1-5; 8 nucleotides line up with TRBD1. The length of the CDR3 is 15 residues. Germline V lookup: CDR1 MNHEY, CDR2 SMNVEV (reference sequence). The V and J ends lost 2 bases and 7 bases, in that order; junction bases with no gene match: 7. The DNA of the CDR3 is TGTGCCAGCAGTTTAGGAGGACAGGGTGGACAGCCCCAGCATTTT. Protein product: CASSLGGQGGQPQHF.

V is TRBV1 and J is TRBJ2-3; TRBD2 was called by the table and not checked on the DNA. TRBV1 is a pseudogene segment. This CDR3 is built from 19 residues. The CDR3 here is CTSSPQFLLRTGSTDTQYF. CDR3 bases: TGCACCAGCAGCCCGCAATTCCTCTTAAGGACGGGAAGCACAGATACGCAGTATTTT.

The CDR3 spells CASSPIGWSTDTQYF. In DNA form, the CDR3 reads TGTGCCAGCTCACCAATCGGGTGGAGCACAGATACGCAGTATTTT. The chain joins TRBV18 to TRBJ2-3; D is unclear. The germline V and J ends were trimmed by 2 bases and 0 bases, with 9 bases remaining between them. The germline CDR1 and CDR2 sequences are KGHSH and LQKENI. The CDR3 covers 15 residues.

The V and J genes are TRBV7-6 and TRBJ2-7; TRBD2 aligns across 9 bases. The germline CDR1 and CDR2 sequences are SGHVS and FNYEAQ. The CDR3 length is 16 residues. Trimming at V came to 1 base and at J to 1 base, leaving 5 bases not matched to a gene. The CDR3 region has the DNA TGTGCCAGCAGCTTAGAAGCTAGCGGGGCATCCTACGAGCAGTACTTC. This sequence encodes CASSLEASGASYEQYF.

A remark on this clone: The sample contains more than one DNA sequence encoding this CDR3. This chain connects TRBV5-1 to TRBJ1-2; D is unclear. Germline CDR1 and CDR2: SGHRS and YFSETQ. Trimming cost V 4 bases and J 6 bases, with 13 bases left between them. The CDR3 spans 13 residues. CDR3 sequence reads: CASSPWSSDGYTF. In DNA, the CDR3 is TGCGCCAGCAGCCCCTGGAGCAGTGATGGCTACACCTTC.

The rearrangement links TRBV19 to TRBJ2-1; D possibly corresponds to TRBD2 (6 bases). The CDR3 is 15 amino acids. V was shortened by 6 bases and J by 2 bases, with 14 bases between the two germline ends. The germline V gene encodes CDR1 LNHDA and CDR2 SQIVND (reference sequence). The CDR3 spells CASRAPGGTYNEQFF. Here the CDR3 DNA reads TGTGCCAGTAGGGCCCCCGGGGGAACCTACAATGAGCAGTTCTTC.